This T cell receptor beta chain was profiled in a study of cytomegalovirus exposure and HLA in healthy donors. PCR amplification relied on 60 Vbeta primers (plus 13 Jbeta primers). Clones were read by immunoSEQ multiplex PCR, and TCRdb kept only the in-frame ones, dropping some. This table holds fewer than 250,000 clones, around 80% found once. Germline CDR1 reads SQVTM; CDR2 reads ANQGSEA. CDR3 size: 12 residues. V lost 3 bases, J lost 8 bases, and 6 bases stayed unmatched. This TCR derives from a man aged 35 to 55 in good health and CMV-seronegative. Sequenced input: PBMCs. V and J are TRBV29-1 and TRBJ1-2; 7 nucleotides align to TRBD1. The chain's CDR3 is CSVDEGAYGYTF. CDR3 sequence (DNA): TGCAGCGTTGACGAGGGGGCGTACGGCTACACCTTC. Variable domain in full (rest from reference TRBV29-1 and TRBJ1-2): SAVISQKPSRDICQRGTSLTIQCQVDSQVTMMFWYRQQPGQSLTLIATANQGSEATYESGFVIDKFPISRPNLTFSTLTVSNMSPEDSSIYLCSVDEGAYGYTFGSGTRLTVV.